Given below is one T cell receptor (beta chain) in context. How the authors handled the data: Amplifying reference gene primers gave estimates of nucleated cell counts. Some clones are missing from TCRdb's copy, which holds only in-frame ones; the method was immunoSEQ multiplex PCR. Clone size and V and J calls were adopted from that table, with D and trimming inferred from the DNA. The table records about 320,000 clones, 70% to 90% of them present only once. Ages ranged from about 18 to 89 years, with residence in approximately 25 US areas. This entry is derived from a study of blood T cell repertoires in COVID-19. About the research overall: Material from acute and convalescent COVID-19 was sourced from the United States, Italy and Spain. The cDNA or gDNA used as material had been derived from T cells, B-cell-depleted T cells, or PBMCs.

Sequencing used PBMCs or T cells enriched from blood (not recorded which). This clonotype originated in a young woman who had recovered from COVID-19.

CDR3 residues: CASSEFSGHVGNTIYF. DNA of the CDR3: TGTGCCAGCAGTGAATTTTCAGGTCACGTTGGAAACACCATATATTTT. The genes are TRBV2 and TRBJ1-3; D is unresolved. This CDR3 contains 16 residues. Trimming removed 2 bases from V and 3 bases from J, with 14 bases in between. The germline V gene has CDR1 SNHLY and CDR2 FYNNEI.